This T cell receptor (beta chain) was sequenced during a study of shared clonotypes between healthy human individuals (TCRdb year 2020). For context, the study as a whole: The cohort included three men and a couple of women between 18 and 49 years of age. Blood TCR repertoires of 5 or 6 healthy adults were deeply sequenced to estimate repertoire size and the extent of clonotype sharing between individuals. Libraries were prepared and TCR repertoires were sequenced by different laboratories using diverse techniques, in order to increase sequencing depth and limit assay-specific biases. Each donor's leukapheresis produced roughly between roughly 0.85 and 9 billion PBMCs.

This clone appeared a single time. No antigen is known for it. No much larger clone exists at a distance of one base, and base qualities are not known. Here V drops 7 bases and J drops 7 bases, and the junction holds 19 bases not matched to any gene. In the germline V gene, CDR1 corresponds to MDHEN and CDR2 to SYDVKM. Its CDR3 holds 16 amino acids, cysteine through phenylalanine. Only CDR3 DNA remains: 48 bases, in frame from the first base. TCR CDR3 regions were amplified from genomic DNA by multiplex PCR using the deep immunoSEQ assay. Extracted genomic DNA from each cell subset was spread evenly across all wells of several immunoSEQ 96-well plates, with each plate serving as a replicate. For unsorted PBMC, 250 to 350 ng of genomic DNA, equivalent to tens of thousands of T cell genomes, went into each replicate PCR. Ten immunoSEQ deep assay plates were used to sequence the unsorted PBMC genomic DNA. The purified libraries were quantified using a Qubit 3.0 fluorometer, sized with a Bioanalyzer 2100, and then quantified again using the KAPA Library Quantification kit. A separate single-read 150-cycle Illumina NextSeq 550 flow cell was used to sequence each immunoSEQ 96-well plate. Per the authors' processing: Because the immunoSEQ output held only junctional sequences and lacked quality scores, the filtering could not match the filtering applied to full-length reads. Sequences were annotated with PyIR, a Python wrapper for IgBLAST v1.9, using IMGT germline references to assign V/J genes and CDR3. Reads were filtered out if the reads had weak V/J assignments (E-value above 1e-6), no CDR3, stop codons, out-of-frame junctions, or ambiguous translated residues. V3J clonotypes were defined as sequences sharing an identical inferred V gene, J gene, and CDR3 amino acid sequence. To compute the percentage overlap between repertoires, the number of shared unique clonotypes was divided by the size of the smaller repertoire. RTK rarefaction, the Chao1 estimator, and Recon v2.1 estimates of unobserved clonotypes were used to assess repertoire richness. Entries here come from immuneACCESS through TCRdb and include only in-frame sequences with V and J called. Some clones fail to appear in such tables; in the studies checked, an unresolved V gene covers under half of the shortfall, and the cause of the remainder is unknown. D and trimming were read from the DNA, whereas the V and J calls and clone size are those reported in that table. Counted in this sample were hundreds of thousands of clones; around 81% of them appeared once. Together, the top ten hold around 11% of the sample.

Healthy HIV-negative adults with no recently reported acute infections or vaccinations were included as donors. Every donor was a Caucasian adult living in Nashville, Tennessee, USA. For unsorted samples, 100 million or so PBMCs were counted, and genomic DNA was extracted using the QIAamp DNA Blood Mini kit. Blood was obtained by leukapheresis, after which PBMCs were separated by Ficoll-Histopaque density gradient centrifugation and cryopreserved in liquid nitrogen vapor phase. General findings and caveats noted by the study authors: Only blood was sampled, and tissue TCR repertoires likely differ from those in blood. Because the study included only a small number of donors, the genetic and exposure-history diversity represented was limited. Pairwise subsampling indicated that sequencing depth was expected to affect the degree of clonotype sharing among donors.

The sequencing sample was made of PBMCs. The TCR was taken from a woman aged 40 to 55 in good health. Some clones in this sample may be carry-over from other donors' samples. Recombination joined TRBV28 with TRBJ2-7; 7 central bases correspond to TRBD2. The DNA reads as follows: TGTGCCAGCATCTCCTCCGGGACTACGGGCTTTTGGGAGCAGTACTTC. Its protein is CASISSGTTGFWEQYF.